The 23 T cell receptor beta chains below come from one sample, sequenced in a study of shared clonotypes between healthy human individuals. The table came from immunoSEQ multiplex PCR; TCRdb's copy has only in-frame clones and leaves some out. The sample lists about 460,000 clones; roughly three quarters were seen once. Sequencing was performed on PBMCs. The origin of the receptors is a woman in her thirties or forties in good health. Some clones in this sample may be carry-over from other donors' samples.

The chain carries TRBV5-4 and TRBJ2-5; 9 bases line up with TRBD2. V dropped 1 base and J dropped 5; count of bases not matched to a gene: 9. The germline CDR1 and CDR2 sequences are SGHNT and YYREEE (reference sequence). The CDR3 is made up of 16 amino acids. The CDR3 here is CASSLRLAAPRETQYF. The CDR3 DNA reads as TGTGCCAGCAGCTTGAGACTAGCGGCCCCCCGTGAGACCCAGTACTTC.

This chain uses TRBV6-5 with TRBJ1-2, with D unresolved. This CDR3 is 11 amino acids long. CDR1 and CDR2 (germline): MNHEY, SVGAGI. The V gene lost 11 bases and the J gene lost 5 bases, with 12 bases spanning the gap. This chain's CDR3 is CAYGRVYGYTF. The CDR3 region has the DNA TGTGCCTATGGGAGGGTATATGGCTACACCTTC.

The table lists this clone with many counts. Other DNA sequences of this sample code for an identical CDR3. J is TRBJ1-2 and V is TRBV9; D might be TRBD1 (6 bases). The CDR3 covers 16 residues. V was pared by 5 bases and J by 7 bases, with 24 bases between. Germline values: CDR1 SGDLS, CDR2 YYNGEE. The CDR3 loop is CASSATNAGVLGGYTF. DNA for the CDR3: TGTGCCAGCAGTGCGACGAACGCAGGGGTGTTGGGTGGCTACACCTTC.

The V call is TRBV18, the J call TRBJ1-2; no firm D call. CDR1 is KGHSH and CDR2 is LQKENI in the germline V gene. The CDR3 runs to 15 residues. Trimming removed 2 bases from V and 4 bases from J, with 14 bases in between. The CDR3 reads CASSPAGMASYGYTF. The CDR3 DNA sequence: TGTGCCAGCTCACCAGCGGGGATGGCAAGCTATGGCTACACCTTC. The full variable domain, completed using reference TRBV18 and TRBJ1-2, is NAGVMQNPRHLVRRRGQEARLRCSPMKGHSHVYWYRQLPEEGLKFMVYLQKENIIDESGMPKERFSAEFPKEGPSILRIQQVVRGDSAAYFCASSPAGMASYGYTFGSGTRLTVV.

The genes are TRBV7-9 and TRBJ1-4; no firm D call. The CDR3 consists of 12 residues. The V gene's germline CDR1 is SEHNR and CDR2 FQNEAQ (reference sequence). Trimming took 5 bases from V and 8 from J, leaving 9 bases between them. The CDR3 DNA reads as TGTGCCAGCAGCAGGGAGGGAGAAAAACTGTTTTTT. Residues: CASSREGEKLFF.

The chain carries TRBV7-3 and TRBJ1-1; TRBD1 is a possible D gene (6 bases). CDR1 and CDR2 (germline): SGHTA, FQGTGA. V gave up 5 bases and J gave up 2 bases, with 15 bases separating them. The CDR3 contains 15 residues. The CDR3: CASSAKEDRNTEAFF. The CDR3 DNA reads TGTGCCAGCAGCGCCAAGGAGGACAGAAACACTGAAGCTTTCTTT.

The DNA for the CDR3 is TGTGCCAGCTCACCGGCGGGGGGGCCAGACACAGATACGCAGTATTTT. It yields the protein CASSPAGGPDTDTQYF. The J gene is TRBJ2-3, the V gene TRBV18, with 9 bases that match TRBD2. CDR3 length equals 16 residues. CDR1 KGHSH and CDR2 LQKENI come from the germline V gene. J was trimmed by 2 bases and V by 3 bases; bases with no gene match: 6.

The V and J genes are TRBV18 and TRBJ2-7; 7 positions agree with TRBD1. The CDR3 contains 12 residues. Germline V gene lookup returns CDR1 KGHSH and CDR2 LQKENI. The V gene end was trimmed by 4 bases and the J gene end by 7 bases; junction bases not matched to a gene: 4. As DNA, the CDR3 is TGTGCCAGCTCACAGGGGGCTGAGGAGCAGTACTTC. Translated, it gives CASSQGAEEQYF.

V is TRBV28 and J is TRBJ2-1, with TRBD2 matching over 9 bases. The CDR3 runs 15 residues. Trimming cost V 2 bases and J 7 bases; bases outside gene matches: 6. Germline V gives CDR1 MDHEN, CDR2 SYDVKM. CDR3 loop: CASSLAGGGWNEQFF. Here the CDR3 DNA reads TGTGCCAGCAGTTTAGCGGGAGGGGGCTGGAATGAGCAGTTCTTC.

This chain uses TRBV19 with TRBJ1-4; D is possibly TRBD1 (5 bases). CDR3 length: 15 amino acids. From germline, CDR1 is LNHDA and CDR2 SQIVND (reference sequence). V was clipped by 4 bases and J by 7 bases, with 16 bases between them. The DNA of the CDR3 is TGTGCCAGTAGTACCTCCGGGGGGATCGGTGAAAAACTGTTTTTT. This sequence encodes CASSTSGGIGEKLFF. Filled out from reference TRBV19 and TRBJ1-4, the complete variable domain reads DGGITQSPKYLFRKEGQNVTLSCEQNLNHDAMYWYRQDPGQGLRLIYYSQIVNDFQKGDIAEGYSVSREKKESFPLTVTSAQKNPTAFYLCASSTSGGIGEKLFFGSGTQLSVL.

The chain uses TRBV18 and TRBJ2-1; 7 bases agree with TRBD2. The J segment lost 5 bases and the V segment lost 3 bases, leaving 13 bases of the junction unmatched. The CDR3 is 17 amino acids. Germline CDR1 and CDR2: KGHSH and LQKENI. The CDR3 reads CASSPGVAGAGDNEQFF. The CDR3 coding sequence is TGTGCCAGCTCACCGGGGGTAGCGGGTGCGGGAGACAATGAGCAGTTCTTC.

The table lists this clone with a count of one. With only one base between it and a far larger clone, this is likely a read error. The chain joins TRBV30 to TRBJ2-7; the match to TRBD2 covers 11 bases. Per the germline V gene, CDR1 is GTSNPN and CDR2 is SVGIG (reference sequence). This CDR3 contains 16 residues. CDR3 sequence (DNA): TGTGTCTGGAGTCTTTTAGCGGGAGGGCCCTCCAACGAGCAGTACTTC. This encodes CVWSLLAGGPSNEQYF.

This chain joins TRBV7-2 and TRBJ2-1, with TRBD2 matching 7 bases. CDR1 SGHTA and CDR2 FQGNSA come from the germline V gene. The CDR3 runs to 15 residues. J was trimmed by 4 bases and V by 1 base; bases with no gene match: 4. CDR3 amino acids: CASSLGTSRYNEQFF. As DNA, the CDR3 is TGTGCCAGCAGCTTAGGGACTAGTCGGTACAATGAGCAGTTCTTC.

The chain carries TRBV27 and TRBJ2-7; 7 nucleotides match TRBD2. CDR1 and CDR2 (germline): MNHEY, SMNVEV (reference sequence). This CDR3 has 14 residues. V lost 9 bases, J lost 0 bases, and 8 bases stayed unmatched. The CDR3 region has the DNA TGTGCCAGATCAGCGGGGAAGAGCTCCTACGAGCAGTACTTC. This codes for CARSAGKSSYEQYF.

The chain couples TRBV28 to TRBJ1-5; tentative D call: TRBD1 (5 bases). Trimming shortened V by 0 bases and J by 0 bases, and 6 bases separated the two germline ends. This CDR3 comprises 15 residues. Germline CDR1 reads MDHEN; CDR2 reads SYDVKM. CDR3 DNA sequence: TGTGCCAGCAGTTTATGGACAGATAGCAATCAGCCCCAGCATTTT. This gives the protein CASSLWTDSNQPQHF.

This clone showed up many times. Other nucleotide sequences from this sample produce the same CDR3. The chain joins TRBV27 to TRBJ1-2, with a possible D match to TRBD1 (5 bases). The CDR3 spans 13 residues. Trimming cost V 7 bases and J 3 bases, with 12 bases left between them. Germline assignment: CDR1 MNHEY and CDR2 SMNVEV (reference sequence). The CDR3 DNA is TGTGCCAGCAACCAGGGACCCTACTATGGCTACACCTTC. This gives the protein CASNQGPYYGYTF.

The chain recombines TRBV2 with TRBJ2-3; D is possibly TRBD1 (6 bases). This CDR3 region has 15 residues. Germline V gives CDR1 SNHLY, CDR2 FYNNEI. The V end was cut by 6 bases, the J end by 3 bases, with 16 bases between. CDR3 nucleotide sequence: TGTGCCAGCAGCTTGGAACAGGGTGGGACAGATACGCAGTATTTT. It yields the protein CASSLEQGGTDTQYF.

The J gene is TRBJ2-1, the V gene TRBV29-1, with a tentative D call TRBD1 (6 bases). The V and J ends lost 3 bases and 3 bases respectively, with 6 bases between them. This CDR3 region has 12 residues. The germline V gene has CDR1 SQVTM and CDR2 ANQGSEA. The chain's CDR3 is CSVDRGYNEQFF. CDR3 nucleotide sequence: TGCAGCGTTGACAGGGGCTACAATGAGCAGTTCTTC.

V is TRBV9 and J is TRBJ2-1, with TRBD2 identical over 8 bases. The ends lost 0 bases at V and 9 bases at J; junction bases unmatched: 8. This CDR3 has 15 amino acids. Per the germline V gene, CDR1 is SGDLS and CDR2 is YYNGEE. CDR3: CASSVVQAGVAEQFF. DNA for the CDR3: TGTGCCAGCAGCGTAGTTCAAGCGGGAGTGGCTGAGCAGTTCTTC.

This chain links TRBV6-5 with TRBJ1-1; D gene uncertain. The germline V gene has CDR1 MNHEY and CDR2 SVGAGI. This CDR3 contains 11 residues. V lost 5 bases to trimming and J lost 10 bases, with 11 bases between them. CDR3 amino acids: CASSELARAFF. The CDR3 coding sequence is TGTGCCAGCAGTGAATTGGCGAGAGCTTTCTTT.

This clone was seen only once. V is TRBV28 and J is TRBJ2-2; 8 nucleotides line up with TRBD2. CDR1 MDHEN and CDR2 SYDVKM come from the germline V gene. The CDR3 runs to 16 residues. V dropped 6 bases and J dropped 1; count of bases not matched to a gene: 7. The DNA of the CDR3 is TGTGCCAGCAGCCCCCCGGGACTAGAGAACACCGGGGAGCTGTTTTTT. Translation gives CASSPPGLENTGELFF.

The chain links TRBV28 to TRBJ1-2, with a tentative D call TRBD1 (6 bases). Germline CDR1 and CDR2: MDHEN and SYDVKM. V lost 2 bases and J lost 6, with 13 bases in between. This CDR3 is 14 amino acids long. CDR3 DNA: TGTGCCAGCAGTTTAATCGGGGGGGCGGATGGCTACACCTTC. It encodes CASSLIGGADGYTF.

The genes are TRBV4-2 and TRBJ2-1; TRBD2 aligns across 7 bases. The CDR3 is made up of 15 amino acids. Trimming removed 4 bases from V and 2 bases from J; junction bases left unmatched: 5. The germline CDR1 and CDR2 sequences are LGHNA and YNFKEQ. Written as DNA, the CDR3 is TGTGCCAGCAGCCGAGGACTAGAAACCTACAATGAGCAGTTCTTC. Residues: CASSRGLETYNEQFF.